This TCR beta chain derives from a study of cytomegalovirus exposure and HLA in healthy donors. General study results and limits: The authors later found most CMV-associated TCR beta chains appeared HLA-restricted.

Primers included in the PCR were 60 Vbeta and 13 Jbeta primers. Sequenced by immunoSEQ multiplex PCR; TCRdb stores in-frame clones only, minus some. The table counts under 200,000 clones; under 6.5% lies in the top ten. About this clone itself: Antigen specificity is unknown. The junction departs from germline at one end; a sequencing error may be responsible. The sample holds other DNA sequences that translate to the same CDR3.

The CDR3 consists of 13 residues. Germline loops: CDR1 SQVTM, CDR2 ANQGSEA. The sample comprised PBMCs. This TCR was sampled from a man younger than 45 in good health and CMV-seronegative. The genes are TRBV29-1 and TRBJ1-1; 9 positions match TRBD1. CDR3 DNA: TGCAGCGTTTTACAGGGGGCAAACACTGAAGCCTTCTTT. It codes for CSVLQGANTEAFF.